This T cell receptor beta chain is from a study of early T cells in non-severe SARS-CoV-2 infection. The table lists this clonotype with many counts. This CDR3 comprises 14 residues. V lost 6 bases and J 3 bases, leaving 15 bases between the germline ends. From germline, CDR1 is DFQATT and CDR2 SNEGSKA (reference sequence). Tagging with unique molecular identifiers was applied to individual cDNA molecules. MiXCR was run by TCRdb on the 5' RACE reads, yielding one entry per CDR3 protein. The sample has fewer than 85,000 distinct CDR3 sequences, over 9% seen once. The specimen sequenced was whole blood. The clonotype was recovered from an adult who was a healthcare worker with PCR-confirmed SARS-CoV-2 infection or an uninfected control (not recorded which). The chain employs TRBV20-1 and TRBJ2-1; D gene ambiguous. The CDR3 sequence is CSADPTSGYNEQFF. CDR3 DNA sequence: TGCAGTGCCGATCCTACCTCGGGCTACAATGAGCAGTTCTTC.